Reported below is one T cell receptor (beta chain). The specificity of this receptor is unknown. Base qualities are not provided; no much larger clone lies one nucleotide away. This sample stems from a study of technical replicates of blood from a handful of donors (dated by TCRdb to about 2017). Library preparation was by the immunoSEQ multiplex PCR assay. Here the immuneACCESS table is served through TCRdb, limited to in-frame sequences with V and J called. Missing clones are a known gap in these copies; in checked studies unresolved V genes cover under half, and the rest lacks a known reason. Recorded for this sample are 98,000 or so clones; about 94% of them occurred a single time. Less than 0.25% of the sample is held by the ten biggest clonotypes. Sequencing input: T cells isolated from PBMCs. The sequence was obtained from a human donor in good health.

The CDR3 corresponds to CASSPSGNTGELFF. The nucleotides read TGTGCCAGCAGTCCTAGCGGGAACACCGGGGAGCTGTTTTTT. The chain was built from TRBV6-6 and TRBJ2-2; 7 central nucleotides agree with TRBD2. The CDR3 runs 14 residues from the cysteine to the phenylalanine. The sequence is cut down to CDR3 DNA, 42 bases in frame from base 1. Germline trimming amounts to 5 bases on V and 1 base on J, with 1 as the count of junction bases outside the gene matches. Taken from the germline V gene (reference sequence), the CDR1 and CDR2 loops are MNHNY and SVGAGI.